This T cell receptor (beta chain) is from a study of blood T cells in healthy people across ages. CDR3 length equals 14 residues. Germline V gives CDR1 MNHNY, CDR2 SVGAGI (reference sequence). The V and J ends lost 6 bases and 8 bases, in that order; junction bases with no gene match: 12. This clonotype was picked up many times. Together with a sample-barcoded 5' primer, a J-beta primer mix was included in a second PCR lasting about 6 to 11 cycles. Each cDNA molecule carried a tag from a template-switch adaptor that contained 12 random nucleotides. TCRdb reanalysed the 5' RACE reads using MiXCR and keeps one entry per CDR3 protein. The top ten hold about 9.4% of the sample, which has approximately 960,000 distinct CDR3 sequences, 29% seen once. Another study also made use of these data, one on T cells of mothers and their children.

The rearrangement joins TRBV6-6 to TRBJ1-2; 7 bases are shared with TRBD1. The receptor was derived from a woman in her thirties or forties in good health. Material: blood. The CDR3 DNA is TGTGCCAGCAGACCGACAGGGAAGCTGGGAGGCTACACCTTC. It translates to CASRPTGKLGGYTF.